The 23 T cell receptor beta chains presented below share a single source sample, sequenced in a study of cytomegalovirus exposure and HLA in healthy donors. The PCR used 60 Vbeta and 13 Jbeta primers. Assay: immunoSEQ multiplex PCR; the TCRdb copy retains only in-frame clones and omits some. The sample has approximately 53,000 clones, less than 85% seen once. The specimen sequenced was PBMCs. The source is a man aged 30-40 years in good health and CMV-seropositive.

The chain recombines TRBV5-5 with TRBJ2-7, with D tentatively TRBD2 (5 bases). Germline loops: CDR1 SGHKS, CDR2 YYEKEE (reference sequence). Trimming cost V 0 bases and J 2 bases, with 12 bases left between them. The CDR3 is made up of 15 amino acids. DNA for the CDR3: TGTGCCAGCAGCTTGGATCCCGGGAAAACCTACGAGCAGTACTTC. Translating gives CASSLDPGKTYEQYF.

The CDR3 loop is CASSLDPGTGGGGYTF. CDR3 bases: TGCGCCAGCAGCTTGGACCCCGGGACAGGGGGAGGTGGCTACACCTTC. The rearrangement uses TRBV5-1 and TRBJ1-2; 11 bases fit TRBD1. CDR3 length: 16 amino acids. Trimming cost V 0 bases and J 7 bases; bases outside gene matches: 8. Germline values: CDR1 SGHRS, CDR2 YFSETQ.

This rearrangement joins TRBV9 to TRBJ2-2; TRBD2 agrees at 8 bases. Germline V lookup: CDR1 SGDLS, CDR2 YYNGEE. The CDR3 extends over 16 amino acids. V shed 1 base, J shed 6 bases, and the junction held 8 bases outside the gene matches. This chain's CDR3 is CASSVQTKTSAGELFF. For the CDR3, the DNA is TGTGCCAGCAGCGTACAAACAAAGACTAGCGCCGGGGAGCTGTTTTTT.

V and J are TRBV5-1 and TRBJ1-6; D uncertain. V lost 0 bases to trimming and J lost 4 bases, with 8 bases between them. Germline-derived CDR1 and CDR2 are SGHRS and YFSETQ. This CDR3 comprises 15 residues. CDR3 nucleotide sequence: TGCGCCAGCAGCTTGGCCCAACGGTATAATTCACCCCTCCACTTT. Translating it yields CASSLAQRYNSPLHF.

Notes on this clone: Other DNA sequences of this sample code for an identical CDR3. The V and J genes are TRBV4-1 and TRBJ1-6; 7 bases match TRBD1. This CDR3 region has 18 residues. CDR1 is MGHRA, CDR2 YSYEKL, per germline. V was pared by 1 base and J by 4 bases, with 10 bases of the junction left unmatched. CDR3 coding DNA: TGCGCCAGCAGCCAAGTCTCCACAGGGGCCCCGTATAATTCACCCCTCCACTTT. As protein: CASSQVSTGAPYNSPLHF.

This chain links TRBV28 with TRBJ1-6; 7 bases align to TRBD1. J gave up 7 bases and V 2 bases, and 8 bases lay outside the gene matches. This CDR3 has 16 residues. Germline CDR1 and CDR2: MDHEN and SYDVKM. In nucleotides, the CDR3 is TGTGCCAGCAGTTTAGTGGACAGGTTAGGGAATTCACCCCTCCACTTT. Translating it yields CASSLVDRLGNSPLHF.

This rearrangement joins TRBV13 to TRBJ2-2, with D tentatively TRBD2 (6 bases). V was pared by 3 bases and J by 6 bases, with 14 bases between. The CDR3 contains 15 residues. Germline V gene lookup returns CDR1 PRHDT and CDR2 FYEKMQ (reference sequence). In nucleotides, the CDR3 is TGTGCCAGCAGCTTTCGGGGGTCAGTAGCCGGGGAGCTGTTTTTT. Amino acid sequence: CASSFRGSVAGELFF.

This sequence joins TRBV11-3 and TRBJ2-3; D perhaps matches TRBD1 (6 bases). V was clipped by 8 bases and J by 5 bases, with 11 bases between them. The CDR3 has 12 residues. Germline V gene sequence: CDR1 SGHNT, CDR2 YENEEA. CDR3 DNA: TGTGCCAGCCAGGGGTCTAGAGATACGCAGTATTTT. This gives the protein CASQGSRDTQYF.

J is TRBJ1-1 and V is TRBV7-3; D gene ambiguous. CDR3 length equals 13 residues. In germline, CDR1 is SGHTA, CDR2 FQGTGA. The V end lost 3 bases, the J end lost 7 bases, and 12 bases lay between the germline ends. CDR3 sequence reads: CASSFSTTSEAFF. Here the CDR3 DNA reads TGTGCCAGCAGCTTCTCAACCACAAGTGAAGCTTTCTTT.

This rearrangement joins TRBV29-1 to TRBJ1-2; D may be TRBD1 (5 bases). CDR1 is SQVTM and CDR2 is ANQGSEA in the germline V gene. V lost 4 bases and J 7 bases, leaving 10 bases between the germline ends. The CDR3 is 11 residues long. The CDR3 nucleotides read TGCAGCGTTGTATGGGGGGGTGGCTACACCTTC. It translates to CSVVWGGGYTF.

The chain is built from TRBV19 and TRBJ1-5, with TRBD1 matching over 7 bases. The V gene end was trimmed by 7 bases and the J gene end by 0 bases; junction bases not matched to a gene: 18. The CDR3 spans 19 residues. Germline values: CDR1 LNHDA, CDR2 SQIVND (reference sequence). In DNA form, the CDR3 reads TGTGCCAGTAATTGGGGCCGGGACAGTGTTAGTTATAGCAATCAGCCCCAGCATTTT. It is translated as CASNWGRDSVSYSNQPQHF.

The genes are TRBV2 and TRBJ1-5, with D tentatively TRBD1 (5 bases). Trimming cost V 2 bases and J 13 bases, with 12 bases left between them. The CDR3 has 12 amino acids. Germline V gene data show CDR1 as SNHLY and CDR2 as FYNNEI. The CDR3 DNA is TGTGCCAGCAGTGAATTCCCCCGGGGGCAGCATTTT. This codes for CASSEFPRGQHF.

This clone was seen just once. The chain carries TRBV7-2 and TRBJ1-1; D ambiguous. V dropped 7 bases and J dropped 0 bases, with 9 bases sitting between them. There are 13 residues in the CDR3. The germline V gene has CDR1 SGHTA and CDR2 FQGNSA. The CDR3 here is CASKWGVNTEAFF. The CDR3 nucleotides are TGTGCCAGCAAGTGGGGAGTGAACACTGAAGCTTTCTTT.

The chain has TRBV29-1 and TRBJ1-5; maybe TRBD1 (6 bases). With 4 bases removed from V and 8 bases from J, the gap between germline ends came to 12 bases. This CDR3 has 12 amino acids. The germline V gene encodes CDR1 SQVTM and CDR2 ANQGSEA. DNA for the CDR3: TGCAGCGTTGTCTCAGGGGAAGAGCCCCAGCATTTT. Translating it yields CSVVSGEEPQHF.

This clone was seen only once. The chain combines TRBV7-9 with TRBJ1-4; a weak D match, TRBD1 (6 bases). Germline V lookup: CDR1 SEHNR, CDR2 FQNEAQ (reference sequence). With 5 bases removed from V and 0 bases from J, the gap between germline ends came to 10 bases. The CDR3 is 15 amino acids. CDR3 sequence reads: CASSPDRATNEKLFF. The DNA of the CDR3 is TGTGCCAGCAGCCCGGACAGAGCAACTAATGAAAAACTGTTTTTT.

This chain connects TRBV5-1 to TRBJ2-1, with 9 bases aligning to TRBD1. V was clipped by 4 bases and J by 4 bases; unmatched bases: 6. The CDR3 extends over 15 amino acids. CDR1 and CDR2 (germline): SGHRS, YFSETQ. The CDR3 DNA reads TGCGCCAGCAGCCGTCCGGGACAGGGTTACAATGAGCAGTTCTTC. Protein: CASSRPGQGYNEQFF.

The chain combines TRBV7-3 with TRBJ2-1, with 8 positions matching TRBD2. Trimming took 5 bases from V and 8 from J; bases not matched to a gene: 14. The CDR3 covers 16 residues. Germline V CDR1 and CDR2: SGHTA, FQGTGA. The CDR3: CASSLGAGALRDEQFF. The CDR3 nucleotides are TGTGCCAGCAGCCTGGGAGCGGGGGCCCTCAGGGATGAGCAGTTCTTC.

J is TRBJ1-1 and V is TRBV2; D gene uncertain. The CDR3 extends over 13 amino acids. CDR1 is SNHLY, CDR2 FYNNEI, per germline. V was pared by 3 bases and J by 0 bases, with 5 bases between. As DNA, the CDR3 is TGTGCCAGCAGTGAGGAGCTGAACACTGAAGCTTTCTTT. This sequence encodes CASSEELNTEAFF.

The V gene is TRBV2, the J gene TRBJ2-2, with 8 bases aligning to TRBD2. The CDR3 is 12 residues long. V lost 6 bases, J lost 10 bases, and 4 bases stayed unmatched. From germline, CDR1 is SNHLY and CDR2 FYNNEI. CDR3 in DNA: TGTGCCAGCAGGACTAGCGCGGCGGAGCTGTTTTTT. Translating it yields CASRTSAAELFF.

J is TRBJ2-6 and V is TRBV11-1; 8 bases match TRBD1. The ends lost 5 bases at V and 6 bases at J; junction bases unmatched: 6. The germline gives CDR1 SGHAT, CDR2 FQDESV (reference sequence). The CDR3 extends over 15 amino acids. The CDR3 DNA is TGTGCCAGCAGCGGCGCAGGGGGCGAGGCCAACGTCCTGACTTTC. It specifies CASSGAGGEANVLTF.

In its sample, this clone was seen a few times. The chain carries TRBV19 and TRBJ1-1; D is unclear. Trimming cost V 7 bases and J 1 base, with 13 bases left between them. Germline CDR1 reads LNHDA; CDR2 reads SQIVND (reference sequence). The CDR3 loop spans 14 amino acids. As DNA, the CDR3 is TGTGCCAGTACCTCACATAGCGGGAACACTGAAGCTTTCTTT. Encoded protein: CASTSHSGNTEAFF.

This chain connects TRBV4-2 to TRBJ2-5, with 13 nucleotides matching TRBD2. The DNA end is a closer match to TRBJ2-7, so the J assignment may be wrong. Per germline, CDR1 LGHNA and CDR2 YNFKEQ. This CDR3 comprises 16 residues. The chain's CDR3 is CASSQKGLAGFYEQYF. CDR3 nucleotides: TGTGCCAGCAGCCAAAAGGGACTAGCGGGGTTCTACGAGCAGTACTTC.

This sequence joins TRBV18 and TRBJ1-4, with TRBD1 matching over 8 bases. V shed 3 bases and J 3 bases; nucleotides not matched to a gene: 3. The CDR3 totals 15 residues. The germline CDR1 and CDR2 sequences are KGHSH and LQKENI. The CDR3 is CASSPRTGSNEKLFF. The CDR3 DNA reads as TGTGCCAGCTCACCTCGGACAGGGTCTAATGAAAAACTGTTTTTT.